The 23 T cell receptor beta chains in this list originate from one sample, sequenced in a study of blood T cells in healthy people across ages. Primers used in a second PCR of about 7 to 12 cycles were a sample-barcoded 5' primer and a J-beta primer mix. TCRdb used MiXCR to reprocess the 5' RACE reads, holding one entry per CDR3 protein. The table records fewer than 700,000 distinct CDR3 sequences, around 48% of them present only once. Material: blood. The receptors were gathered from a man older than 75 in good health.

The chain employs TRBV18 and TRBJ2-7; 8 bases agree with TRBD1. The CDR3 has 16 residues. The trim removed 5 bases at V and 1 base at J, leaving 10 bases unmatched. The germline V gene has CDR1 KGHSH and CDR2 LQKENI. The DNA for the CDR3 is TGTGCCAGCTCATCCCCGACAGGGGTCGGGTCCTACGAGCAGTACTTC. Its protein is CASSSPTGVGSYEQYF.

The V gene is TRBV5-1, the J gene TRBJ2-2; 12 nucleotides match TRBD2. With 5 bases clipped from V and 3 bases from J, the junction kept 8 bases outside the gene matches. The CDR3 is 17 residues long. Germline CDR1 is SGHRS and CDR2 is YFSETQ. This chain's CDR3 is CASRSGTSGLDTGELFF. The CDR3 DNA sequence: TGCGCCAGCAGATCCGGGACTAGCGGGTTGGACACCGGGGAGCTGTTTTTT.

Turning to this clonotype: The germline gene is not matched at one end of the junction; a read error may be the cause. The gene calls are TRBV4-3 and TRBJ1-2; 7 bases align to TRBD1. This CDR3 is built from 15 residues. The germline V gene has CDR1 LGHNA and CDR2 YSLEER. The CDR3 protein is CASSQGRGLAYGHTF. The CDR3, as DNA: TGCGCCAGCAGCCAAGGCAGGGGGTTGGCCTATGGCCACACCTTC.

There are a few counts of this clonotype. This chain connects TRBV7-2 to TRBJ1-6, with D possibly matching TRBD1 (5 bases). Per germline, CDR1 SGHTA and CDR2 FQGNSA. Trimming removed 5 bases from V and 6 bases from J, with 23 bases in between. There are 18 residues in the CDR3. CDR3 sequence: CASSQYRFPGRINSPLHF. The CDR3 coding sequence is TGTGCCAGCAGCCAGTATAGGTTTCCGGGACGGATTAATTCACCCCTCCACTTT.

The CDR3 region is CASSLGTGMNTEAFF. The DNA for the CDR3 is TGCGCCAGCAGCTTGGGGACAGGGATGAACACTGAAGCTTTCTTT. The gene calls are TRBV5-1 and TRBJ1-1; 8 positions agree with TRBD1. Germline V gene sequence: CDR1 SGHRS, CDR2 YFSETQ. V lost 0 bases to trimming and J lost 0 bases; unmatched junction nucleotides: 1. CDR3 size: 15 residues.

The chain links TRBV28 to TRBJ2-5; D perhaps matches TRBD2 (7 bases). Trimming removed 4 bases at V and 11 bases at J, with 23 bases between. Germline-derived CDR1 and CDR2 are MDHEN and SYDVKM. There are 15 residues in the CDR3. As DNA, the CDR3 is TGTGCCAGCAGTTCGGGGGGTTTGGGACAAAATGAGCAGTACTTC. Translation: CASSSGGLGQNEQYF.

The chain couples TRBV6-1 to TRBJ2-4; no clear D gene. Germline V CDR1 and CDR2: MNHNS, SASEGT. Trimming took off 6 bases at V and 2 bases at J, with 11 bases between the two ends. The CDR3 contains 14 residues. The DNA for the CDR3 is TGTGCCAGCAGCCTAGACGGACCCAAAAACATTCAGTACTTC. It is translated as CASSLDGPKNIQYF.

This clonotype was detected ten times or more. The V gene is TRBV4-1, the J gene TRBJ2-6; TRBD1 agrees at 7 bases. V dropped 1 base and J dropped 4; count of bases not matched to a gene: 13. The CDR3 sequence is 19 residues long. Per germline, CDR1 MGHRA and CDR2 YSYEKL. The CDR3 sequence is CASSQVWRQGFLGANVLTF. The CDR3 region has the DNA TGCGCCAGCAGCCAAGTTTGGAGACAGGGCTTCCTCGGGGCCAACGTCCTGACTTTC.

This clonotype came up once. The chain carries TRBV20-1 and TRBJ2-3, with a tentative D call TRBD2 (5 bases). Germline V gives CDR1 DFQATT, CDR2 SNEGSKA (reference sequence). The CDR3 is 13 amino acids. Trimming left V 5 bases short and J 2 bases short, with 11 bases between. CDR3 region: CSAHGENTDTQYF. The CDR3 coding sequence is TGCAGTGCTCACGGGGAGAACACAGATACGCAGTATTTT.

The chain couples TRBV29-1 to TRBJ2-1; 11 bases are shared with TRBD2. Losses at the gene ends were 7 bases for V and 8 bases for J; bases not matched to a gene: 10. The CDR3 is 14 amino acids. Per the germline V gene, CDR1 is SQVTM and CDR2 is ANQGSEA. The CDR3 DNA follows: TGCAGCGGGGATCATAGCGGGGGGGGCGATGAGCAGTTCTTC. Translation gives CSGDHSGGGDEQFF.

In its sample, this clonotype was seen many times. The V gene is TRBV6-5, the J gene TRBJ2-3, with unresolved D. Germline loops: CDR1 MNHEY, CDR2 SVGAGI. The CDR3 runs 11 residues. Trimming removed 7 bases at V and 6 bases at J, with 8 bases between. CDR3 region: CASTDGDTQYF. DNA of the CDR3: TGTGCCAGCACCGACGGGGATACGCAGTATTTT.

The V call is TRBV5-1, the J call TRBJ2-1; 9 bases match TRBD2. The CDR3 consists of 15 residues. Losses at the gene ends were 3 bases for V and 10 bases for J; bases not matched to a gene: 11. The germline V gene encodes CDR1 SGHRS and CDR2 YFSETQ. This CDR3 is CASSWVLAGPREQFF. CDR3 sequence (DNA): TGCGCCAGCAGCTGGGTACTAGCGGGCCCTAGGGAGCAGTTCTTC.

This clonotype was recorded once. The rearrangement uses TRBV20-1 and TRBJ2-3; the D is unclear. Deletions cut 1 base from V and 1 base from J, with 12 bases between. The CDR3 extends over 15 amino acids. Looked up from germline, CDR1 is DFQATT and CDR2 is SNEGSKA (reference sequence). In nucleotides, the CDR3 is TGCAGTGCTAGAGCACCTCGCGCCGGCACAGATACGCAGTATTTT. This encodes CSARAPRAGTDTQYF.

On this clonotype: One end of the junction fails to match germline, which may point to a read error. The chain employs TRBV6-6 and TRBJ2-3, with D uncertain. CDR1 and CDR2 (germline): MNHNY, SVGAGI (reference sequence). This CDR3 is built from 14 residues. The CDR3 coding sequence is TGTACCAGCAGTAACGGACCGATCACAGATACGCAGTATTTT. It yields the protein CTSSNGPITDTQYF.

This sequence joins TRBV5-1 and TRBJ2-2, with D perhaps TRBD1 or TRBD2 (5 bases each). This CDR3 is built from 16 residues. Trimming pared 0 bases from V and 5 bases from J, leaving 14 bases between. The germline V gene has CDR1 SGHRS and CDR2 YFSETQ. The CDR3 reads CASSLDPGRLTGELFF. CDR3 nucleotide sequence: TGCGCCAGCAGCTTGGACCCAGGGAGACTGACCGGGGAGCTGTTTTTT.

This clonotype has a handful of counts. V is TRBV29-1 and J is TRBJ1-2; D is unclear. V shed 2 bases and J shed 6 bases, with 10 bases lying between them. This CDR3 contains 12 residues. Per the germline V gene, CDR1 is SQVTM and CDR2 is ANQGSEA. CDR3 loop: CSVESGGNGYTF. CDR3 in DNA: TGCAGCGTTGAAAGTGGAGGGAATGGCTACACCTTC.

This clonotype was seen a handful of times. The J gene is TRBJ2-7, the V gene TRBV7-2, with TRBD1 matching 7 bases. The germline gives CDR1 SGHTA, CDR2 FQGNSA. This CDR3 is 15 amino acids long. V trimming: 1 base; J trimming: 6 bases; junction bases outside the gene matches: 9. The CDR3 here is CASSLGTGPPLEQYF. Here the CDR3 DNA reads TGTGCCAGCAGCTTAGGGACAGGCCCTCCTCTCGAGCAGTACTTC.

V and J are TRBV20-1 and TRBJ1-1, with 9 bases lining up with TRBD1. The germline V gene encodes CDR1 DFQATT and CDR2 SNEGSKA (reference sequence). J was trimmed by 5 bases and V by 6 bases; bases with no gene match: 19. The length of the CDR3 is 17 residues. The CDR3 loop is CSAHSSGTGLRKTEAFF. The CDR3 region has the DNA TGCAGTGCGCACTCCAGCGGGACAGGGTTGAGGAAGACTGAAGCTTTCTTT.

For the CDR3, the DNA is TGTGCCAGCAGCTTGAGACTGGTCCAAGAGACCCAGTACTTC. It encodes CASSLRLVQETQYF. The rearrangement links TRBV7-2 to TRBJ2-5; no clear D. V lost 3 bases and J 1 base, leaving 9 bases between the germline ends. Germline loops: CDR1 SGHTA, CDR2 FQGNSA. The CDR3 length is 14 residues.

CDR3 region: CASSPSSAGSYEQYF. The CDR3 nucleotides are TGCGCCAGCAGCCCCTCTTCGGCAGGTTCCTACGAGCAGTACTTC. The rearrangement links TRBV5-1 to TRBJ2-7; D not certain. CDR3 length equals 15 residues. Germline V gene data show CDR1 as SGHRS and CDR2 as YFSETQ. V gave up 4 bases and J gave up 1 base, with 15 bases separating them. The full variable domain, completed using reference TRBV5-1 and TRBJ2-7, is KAGVTQTPRYLIKTRGQQVTLSCSPISGHRSVSWYQQTPGQGLQFLFEYFSETQRNKGNFPGRFSGRQFSNSRSEMNVSTLELGDSALYLCASSPSSAGSYEQYFGPGTRLTVT.

V is TRBV20-1 and J is TRBJ1-5; 10 bases align to TRBD1. This CDR3 is built from 17 residues. Germline V lookup: CDR1 DFQATT, CDR2 SNEGSKA (reference sequence). Trimming at V came to 4 bases and at J to 0 bases, leaving 9 bases not matched to a gene. CDR3 sequence (DNA): TGCAGTGCTAACTTCGGGACAGGGGATCTTAGCAATCAGCCCCAGCATTTT. Translation: CSANFGTGDLSNQPQHF.

This clonotype was seen more than once but under ten times. CDR3 in DNA: TGTGCCAGCAGCAGCGCTCCCGGGCAGGGGGCGCAATCTGAAGCTTTCTTT. Translation gives CASSSAPGQGAQSEAFF. The chain is built from TRBV21-1 and TRBJ1-1; the table calls TRBD1, which could not be checked here. TRBV21-1 is a listed pseudogene. The CDR3 loop spans 17 amino acids.

The genes are TRBV5-1 and TRBJ2-2; the D is unclear. Deletions cut 6 bases from V and 5 bases from J, with 17 bases between. Per the germline V gene, CDR1 is SGHRS and CDR2 is YFSETQ. The length of the CDR3 is 15 residues. The CDR3 bases are TGCGCCAGCACCAACCACCGCGGAGATACCGGGGAGCTGTTTTTT. The encoded protein is CASTNHRGDTGELFF.